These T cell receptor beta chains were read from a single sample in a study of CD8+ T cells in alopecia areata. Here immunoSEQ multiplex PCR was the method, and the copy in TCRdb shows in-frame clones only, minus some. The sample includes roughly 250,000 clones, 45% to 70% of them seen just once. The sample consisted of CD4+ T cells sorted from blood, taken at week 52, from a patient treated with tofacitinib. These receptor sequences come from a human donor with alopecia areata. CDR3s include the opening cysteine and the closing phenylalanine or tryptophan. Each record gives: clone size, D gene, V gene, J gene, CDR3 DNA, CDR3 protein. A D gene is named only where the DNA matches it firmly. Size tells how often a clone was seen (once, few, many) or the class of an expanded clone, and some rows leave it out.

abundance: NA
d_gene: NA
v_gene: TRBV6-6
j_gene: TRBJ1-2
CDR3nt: TGTGCCAGCAGCCCAGACCCCTATGGCTACACCTTC
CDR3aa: CASSPDPYGYTF

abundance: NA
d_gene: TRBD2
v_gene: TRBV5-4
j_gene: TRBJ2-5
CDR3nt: TGTGCCAGCAGCCCAACGGGCGGGGGGGAAGAGACCCAGTACTTC
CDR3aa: CASSPTGGGEETQYF

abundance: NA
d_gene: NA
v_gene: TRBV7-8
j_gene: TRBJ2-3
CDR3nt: TGTGCCAGCAGCCTTAGGGCCCCTAGCACAGATACGCAGTATTTT
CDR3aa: CASSLRAPSTDTQYF

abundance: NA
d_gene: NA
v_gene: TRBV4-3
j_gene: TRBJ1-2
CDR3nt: TGCGCCAGCAGCCAAGTTAAAAGAGCACAGGGCGATGGCTACACCTTC
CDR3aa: CASSQVKRAQGDGYTF

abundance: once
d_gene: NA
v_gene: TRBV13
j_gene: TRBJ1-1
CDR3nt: TGTGCCAGCAGCTCCCCGGCGGAGGGCTACACTGAAGCTTTCTTT
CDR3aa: CASSSPAEGYTEAFF

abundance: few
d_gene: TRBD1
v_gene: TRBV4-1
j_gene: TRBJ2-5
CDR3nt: TGCGCCAGCAGCCAAATTCCGGGGCAGGGGGCTCAAGAGACCCAGTACTTC
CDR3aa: CASSQIPGQGAQETQYF

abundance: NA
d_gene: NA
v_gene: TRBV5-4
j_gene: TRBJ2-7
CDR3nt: TGTGCCAGCAGCTTGGGAGGGGTATCCTACGAGCAGTACTTC
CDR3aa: CASSLGGVSYEQYF

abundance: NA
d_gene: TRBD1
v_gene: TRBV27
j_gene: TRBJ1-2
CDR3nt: TGTGCCAGCAGTCTATACAGGGGGGATGGCTACACCTTC
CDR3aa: CASSLYRGDGYTF

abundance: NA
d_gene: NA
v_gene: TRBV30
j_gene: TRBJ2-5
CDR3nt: TGTGCCTGGAGTGTACTTGCGGAGACCCAGTACTTC
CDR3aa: CAWSVLAETQYF

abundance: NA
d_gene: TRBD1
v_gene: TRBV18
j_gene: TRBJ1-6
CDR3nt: TGTGCCAGCTCACGCGCCGGGACAGCTCATGCTTCACCCCTCCACTTT
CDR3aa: CASSRAGTAHASPLHF